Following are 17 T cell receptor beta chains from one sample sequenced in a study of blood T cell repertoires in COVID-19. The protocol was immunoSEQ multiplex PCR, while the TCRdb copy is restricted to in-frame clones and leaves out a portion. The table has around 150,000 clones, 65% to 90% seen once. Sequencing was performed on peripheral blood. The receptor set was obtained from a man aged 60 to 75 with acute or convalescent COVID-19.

The CDR3 DNA reads as TGTGCCTGGAGCAGGGATCGCACAGATACGCAGTATTTT. Translated: CAWSRDRTDTQYF. This chain uses TRBV30 with TRBJ2-3; D possibly corresponds to TRBD1 (5 bases). V lost 3 bases and J 1 base, leaving 8 bases between the germline ends. CDR1 is GTSNPN, CDR2 SVGIG, per germline (reference sequence). The CDR3 is 13 residues long.

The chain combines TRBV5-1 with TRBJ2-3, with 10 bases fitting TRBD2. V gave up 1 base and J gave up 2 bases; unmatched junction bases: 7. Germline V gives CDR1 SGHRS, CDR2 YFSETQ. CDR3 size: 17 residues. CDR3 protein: CASSLLPGLASTDTQYF. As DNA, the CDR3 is TGCGCCAGCAGCTTGTTGCCGGGACTAGCGTCCACAGATACGCAGTATTTT.

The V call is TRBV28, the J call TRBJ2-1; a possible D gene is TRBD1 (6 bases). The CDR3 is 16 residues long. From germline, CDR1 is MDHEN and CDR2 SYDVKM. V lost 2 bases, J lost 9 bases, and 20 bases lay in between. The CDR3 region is CASSLGIGAPRGEQFF. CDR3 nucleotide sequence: TGTGCCAGCAGTTTAGGGATTGGGGCTCCCAGGGGTGAGCAGTTCTTC. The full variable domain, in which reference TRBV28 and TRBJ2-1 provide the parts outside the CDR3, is DVKVTQSSRYLVKRTGEKVFLECVQDMDHENMFWYRQDPGLGLRLIYFSYDVKMKEKGDIPEGYSVSREKKERFSLILESASTNQTSMYLCASSLGIGAPRGEQFFGPGTRLTVL.

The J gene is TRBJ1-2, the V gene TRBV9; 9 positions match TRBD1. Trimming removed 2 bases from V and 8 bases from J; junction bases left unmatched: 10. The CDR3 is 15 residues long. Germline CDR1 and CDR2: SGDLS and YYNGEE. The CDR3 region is CASSVDFRDRDGYTF. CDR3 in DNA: TGTGCCAGCAGCGTTGACTTCCGGGACAGGGACGGCTACACCTTC.

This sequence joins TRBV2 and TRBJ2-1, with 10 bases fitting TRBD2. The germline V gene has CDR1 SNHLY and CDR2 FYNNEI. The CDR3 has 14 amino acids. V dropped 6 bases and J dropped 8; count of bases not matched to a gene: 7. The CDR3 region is CASRPSGRVDEQFF. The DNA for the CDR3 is TGTGCCAGCAGGCCCAGCGGGAGGGTCGATGAGCAGTTCTTC.

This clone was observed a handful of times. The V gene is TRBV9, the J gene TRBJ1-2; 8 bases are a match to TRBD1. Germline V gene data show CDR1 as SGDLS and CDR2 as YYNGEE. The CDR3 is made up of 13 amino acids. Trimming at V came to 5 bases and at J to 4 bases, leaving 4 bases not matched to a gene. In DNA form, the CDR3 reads TGTGCCAGCAGGGGGACAGGAGGCTATGGCTACACCTTC. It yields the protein CASRGTGGYGYTF.

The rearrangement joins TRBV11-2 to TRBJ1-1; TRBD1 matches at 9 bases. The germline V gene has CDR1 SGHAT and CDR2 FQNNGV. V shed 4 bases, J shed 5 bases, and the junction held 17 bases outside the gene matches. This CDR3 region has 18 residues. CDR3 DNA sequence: TGTGCCAGCAGCTCCCTCGACCGGGACAGGGTCCCTAGTACTGAAGCTTTCTTT. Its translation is CASSSLDRDRVPSTEAFF.

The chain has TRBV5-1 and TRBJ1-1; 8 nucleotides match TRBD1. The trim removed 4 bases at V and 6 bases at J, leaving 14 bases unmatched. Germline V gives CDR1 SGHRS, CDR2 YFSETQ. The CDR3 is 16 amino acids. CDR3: CASSPQGANRDSEAFF. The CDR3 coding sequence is TGCGCCAGCAGCCCTCAGGGGGCGAATAGAGACTCTGAAGCTTTCTTT.

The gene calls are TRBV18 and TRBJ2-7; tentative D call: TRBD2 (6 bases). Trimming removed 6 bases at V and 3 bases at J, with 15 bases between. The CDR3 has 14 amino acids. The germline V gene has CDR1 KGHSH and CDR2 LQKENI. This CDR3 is CASSSSGWGYEQYF. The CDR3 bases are TGTGCCAGCTCCTCCAGCGGGTGGGGCTACGAGCAGTACTTC.

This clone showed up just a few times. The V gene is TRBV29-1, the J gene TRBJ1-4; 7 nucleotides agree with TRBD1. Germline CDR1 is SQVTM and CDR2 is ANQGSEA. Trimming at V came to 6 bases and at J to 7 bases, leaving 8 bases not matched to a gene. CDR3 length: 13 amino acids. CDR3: CSVLGQFSEKLFF. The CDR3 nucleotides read TGCAGCGTCCTGGGACAGTTTAGTGAAAAACTGTTTTTT.

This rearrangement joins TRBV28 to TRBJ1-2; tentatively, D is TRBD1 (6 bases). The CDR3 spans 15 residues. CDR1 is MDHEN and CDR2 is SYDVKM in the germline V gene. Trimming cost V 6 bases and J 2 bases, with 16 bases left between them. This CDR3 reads CASRPSTGDNYGYTF. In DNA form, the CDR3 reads TGTGCCAGCAGACCTTCGACAGGCGACAACTATGGCTACACCTTC.

The CDR3: CASSDTHRTDTQYF. The CDR3 nucleotides read TGTGCCAGCAGTGACACACATCGCACAGATACGCAGTATTTT. The chain has TRBV27 and TRBJ2-3; D is unclear. Trimming shortened V by 5 bases and J by 1 base, and 10 bases separated the two germline ends. The CDR3 length is 14 residues. Per germline, CDR1 MNHEY and CDR2 SMNVEV (reference sequence).

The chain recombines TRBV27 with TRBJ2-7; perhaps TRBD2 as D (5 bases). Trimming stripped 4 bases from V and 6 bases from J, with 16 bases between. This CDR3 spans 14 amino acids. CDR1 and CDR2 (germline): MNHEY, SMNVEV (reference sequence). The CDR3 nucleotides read TGTGCCAGCAGTTCTCCGGGCCTCCTAGCCGAGCAGTACTTC. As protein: CASSSPGLLAEQYF.

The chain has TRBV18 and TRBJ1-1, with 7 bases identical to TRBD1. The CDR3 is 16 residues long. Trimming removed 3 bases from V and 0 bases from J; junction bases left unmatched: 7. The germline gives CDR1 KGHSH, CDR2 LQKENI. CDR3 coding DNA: TGTGCCAGCTCACCCCTGGGACAGCCTTTGAACACTGAAGCTTTCTTT. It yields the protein CASSPLGQPLNTEAFF.

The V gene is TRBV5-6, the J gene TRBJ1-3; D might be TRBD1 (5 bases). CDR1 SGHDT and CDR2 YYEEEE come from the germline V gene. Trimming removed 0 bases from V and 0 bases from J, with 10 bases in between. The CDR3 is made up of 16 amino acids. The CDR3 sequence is CASSLGQQDSGNTIYF. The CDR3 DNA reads TGTGCCAGCAGCTTGGGACAGCAGGACTCTGGAAACACCATATATTTT.

CDR3 bases: TGCGCCAGCAGCTTGGGAGGGACAGGTAGCTCTGGGGCCAACGTCCTGACTTTC. As protein: CASSLGGTGSSGANVLTF. This chain links TRBV5-1 with TRBJ2-6; 8 bases are shared with TRBD1. CDR3 length equals 18 residues. CDR1 and CDR2 (germline): SGHRS, YFSETQ. Trimming removed 0 bases from V and 0 bases from J; junction bases left unmatched: 5.

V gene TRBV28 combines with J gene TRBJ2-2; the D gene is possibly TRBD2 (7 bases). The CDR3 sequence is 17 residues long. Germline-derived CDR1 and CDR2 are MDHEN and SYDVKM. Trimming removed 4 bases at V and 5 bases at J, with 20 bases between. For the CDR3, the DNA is TGTGCCAGCAGTTCTTTCCAGGGGAGGGGAGGGACCGGGGAGCTGTTTTTT. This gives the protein CASSSFQGRGGTGELFF.